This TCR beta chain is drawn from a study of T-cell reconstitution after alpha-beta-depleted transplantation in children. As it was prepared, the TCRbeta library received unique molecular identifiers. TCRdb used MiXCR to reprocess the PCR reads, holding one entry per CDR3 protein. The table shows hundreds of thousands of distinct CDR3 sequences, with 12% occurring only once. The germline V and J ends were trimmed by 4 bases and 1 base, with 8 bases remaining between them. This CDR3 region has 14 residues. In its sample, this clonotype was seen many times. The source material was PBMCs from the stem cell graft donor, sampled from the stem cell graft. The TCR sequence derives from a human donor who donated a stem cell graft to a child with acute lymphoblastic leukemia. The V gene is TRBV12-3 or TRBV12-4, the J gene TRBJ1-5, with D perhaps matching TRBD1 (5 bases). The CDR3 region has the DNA TGTGCCAGCAGTTCCGACAGCAGCAATCAGCCCCAGCATTTT. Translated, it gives CASSSDSSNQPQHF.